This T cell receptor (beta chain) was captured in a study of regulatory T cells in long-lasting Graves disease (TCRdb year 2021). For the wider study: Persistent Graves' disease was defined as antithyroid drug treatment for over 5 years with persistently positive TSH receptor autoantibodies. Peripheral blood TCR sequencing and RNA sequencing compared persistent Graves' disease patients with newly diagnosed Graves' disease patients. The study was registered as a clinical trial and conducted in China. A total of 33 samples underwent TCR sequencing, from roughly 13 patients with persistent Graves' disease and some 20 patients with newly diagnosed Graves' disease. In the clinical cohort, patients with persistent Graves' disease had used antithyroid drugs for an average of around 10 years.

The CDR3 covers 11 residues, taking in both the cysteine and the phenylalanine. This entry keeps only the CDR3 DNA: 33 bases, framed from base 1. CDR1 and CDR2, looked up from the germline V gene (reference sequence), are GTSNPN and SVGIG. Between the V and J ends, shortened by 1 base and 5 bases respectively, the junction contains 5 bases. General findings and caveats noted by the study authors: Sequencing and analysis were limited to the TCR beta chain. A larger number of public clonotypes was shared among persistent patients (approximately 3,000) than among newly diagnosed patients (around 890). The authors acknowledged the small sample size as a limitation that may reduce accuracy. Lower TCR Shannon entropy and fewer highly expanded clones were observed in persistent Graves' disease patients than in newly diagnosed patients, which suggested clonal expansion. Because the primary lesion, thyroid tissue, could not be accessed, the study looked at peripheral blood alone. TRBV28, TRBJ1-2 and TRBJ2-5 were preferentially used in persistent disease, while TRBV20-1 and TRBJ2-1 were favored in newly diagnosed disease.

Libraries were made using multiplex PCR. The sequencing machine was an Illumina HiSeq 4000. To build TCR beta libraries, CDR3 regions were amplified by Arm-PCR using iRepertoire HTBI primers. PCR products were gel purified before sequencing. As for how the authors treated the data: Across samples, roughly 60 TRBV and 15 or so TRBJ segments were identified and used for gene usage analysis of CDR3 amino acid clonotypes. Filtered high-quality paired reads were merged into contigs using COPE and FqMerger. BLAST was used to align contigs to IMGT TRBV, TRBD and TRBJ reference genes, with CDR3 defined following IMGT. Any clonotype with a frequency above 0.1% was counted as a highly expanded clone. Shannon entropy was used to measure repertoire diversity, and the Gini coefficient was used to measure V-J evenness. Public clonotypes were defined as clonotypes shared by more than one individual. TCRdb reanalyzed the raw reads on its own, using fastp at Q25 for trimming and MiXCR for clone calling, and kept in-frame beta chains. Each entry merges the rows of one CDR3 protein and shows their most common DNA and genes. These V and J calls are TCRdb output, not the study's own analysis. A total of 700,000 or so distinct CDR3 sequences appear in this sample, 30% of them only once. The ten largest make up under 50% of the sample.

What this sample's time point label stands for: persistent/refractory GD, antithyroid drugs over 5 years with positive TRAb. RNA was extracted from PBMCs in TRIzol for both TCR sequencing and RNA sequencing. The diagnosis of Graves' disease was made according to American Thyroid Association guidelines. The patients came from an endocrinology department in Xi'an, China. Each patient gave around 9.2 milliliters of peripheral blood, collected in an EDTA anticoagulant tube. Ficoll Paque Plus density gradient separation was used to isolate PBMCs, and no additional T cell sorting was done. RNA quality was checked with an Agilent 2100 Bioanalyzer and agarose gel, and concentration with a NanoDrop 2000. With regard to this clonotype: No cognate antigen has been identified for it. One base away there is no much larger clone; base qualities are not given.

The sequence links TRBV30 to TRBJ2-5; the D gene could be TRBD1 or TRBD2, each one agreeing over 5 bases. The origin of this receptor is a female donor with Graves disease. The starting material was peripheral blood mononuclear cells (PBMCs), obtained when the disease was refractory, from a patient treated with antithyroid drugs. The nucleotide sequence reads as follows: TGTGCCTGGAGTGGGGGGGAGACCCAGTACTTC. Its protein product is CAWSGGETQYF.